This T cell receptor (beta chain) was observed in a study of cytomegalovirus exposure and HLA in healthy donors. Germline V gives CDR1 GTSNPN, CDR2 SVGIG (reference sequence). V was pared by 0 bases and J by 2 bases, with 5 bases between. The CDR3 is 13 residues long. Study results and limitations: Reports indicated that the classifier achieved high specificity and sensitivity in diagnosing cytomegalovirus status.

The study ran its PCR with 60 Vbeta and 13 Jbeta primers. Generated by immunoSEQ multiplex PCR, the TCRdb table keeps only in-frame clones and is missing some. Of about 90,000 clones in the sample, 50% to 75% were seen once. This clone turned up a few times. Its antigen is as yet unknown. Sequencing was carried out using PBMCs. The receptor was isolated from a man aged 25-40 years in good health and CMV-seronegative. The V and J genes are TRBV30 and TRBJ1-5; D gene unclear. In DNA form, the CDR3 reads TGTGCCTGGAGTGTACGGGGCAATCAGCCCCAGCATTTT. Its translation: CAWSVRGNQPQHF.